The table lists the clone carrying this T cell receptor beta chain with a few counts. Per the original methods: Without quality scores, immunoSEQ junctional reads could not be filtered like full-length reads. The data were produced by immunoSEQ multiplex PCR, yet TCRdb's version contains in-frame clones alone and is incomplete. The DNA gave D and trimming, while V, J and clone size come from that table. The table includes 780,000 or so clones, over 55% detected once. The germline V and J ends were trimmed by 6 bases and 6 bases, with 12 bases remaining between them. From germline, CDR1 is DFQATT and CDR2 SNEGSKA (reference sequence). The CDR3 spans 11 residues. The sample is drawn from a study of shared clonotypes between healthy human individuals. The overall study: Three plates each covered CD4 naive and memory; CD8 naive two, CD8 memory one.

The sample comprised memory CD4+ T cells sorted from blood. Subset here: CD45RA-negative fraction. The TCR comes from a young woman in good health. V and J are TRBV20-1 and TRBJ2-7; no firm D call. CDR3 protein: CSAIGPSEQYF. The CDR3 DNA sequence: TGCAGTGCCATCGGACCCAGCGAGCAGTACTTC.